This entry lists 30 T cell receptor beta chains sequenced from one sample in a study of blood T cell repertoires in COVID-19. The assay was immunoSEQ multiplex PCR, and TCRdb's table has in-frame clones only and misses some. The repertoire holds some 450,000 clones, with roughly 89% as singletons. Sample: peripheral blood. The receptors come from a man younger than 35 with COVID-19, enrolled during active disease.

In DNA, the CDR3 is TGTGCCAGCAGCCCCGGGACAGGGGGGAACTACAATGAGCAGTTCTTC. Amino acid sequence: CASSPGTGGNYNEQFF. The chain has TRBV7-9 and TRBJ2-1, with TRBD1 matching over 11 bases. V lost 5 bases and J lost 3; bases outside the gene matches: 6. Per germline, CDR1 SEHNR and CDR2 FQNEAQ (reference sequence). This CDR3 comprises 16 residues.

This chain links TRBV27 with TRBJ2-7; 7 nucleotides agree with TRBD2. V lost 8 bases and J lost 1; bases outside the gene matches: 5. CDR1 is MNHEY and CDR2 is SMNVEV in the germline V gene (reference sequence). CDR3 length equals 13 residues. The CDR3 DNA reads TGTGCCAGCGGAGCGGGATCTTCCTACGAGCAGTACTTC. Translation: CASGAGSSYEQYF.

This chain uses TRBV12-3 or TRBV12-4 with TRBJ1-4; D unclear. V lost 5 bases, J lost 8 bases, and 9 bases lay in between. The CDR3 has 12 amino acids. CDR3 region: CASSLSQEKLFF. The CDR3 bases are TGTGCCAGCAGTCTCTCGCAGGAAAAACTGTTTTTT.

The chain has TRBV18 and TRBJ1-6; weak D call: TRBD1 (6 bases). The CDR3 runs to 16 residues. Germline CDR1 and CDR2: KGHSH and LQKENI. Trimming pared 3 bases from V and 9 bases from J, leaving 18 bases between. The DNA for the CDR3 is TGTGCCAGCTCACCCCAGACAGGACATGGGGGTTCACCCCTCCACTTT. Its translation is CASSPQTGHGGSPLHF.

This clone was seen once. The V call is TRBV7-3, the J call TRBJ2-1; possibly TRBD2 for D (5 bases). This CDR3 comprises 13 residues. Germline-derived CDR1 and CDR2 are SGHTA and FQGTGA. Trimming removed 4 bases from V and 4 bases from J, with 8 bases in between. The chain's CDR3 is CASSSGIYNEQFF. The CDR3 coding sequence is TGTGCCAGCAGCTCCGGGATTTACAATGAGCAGTTCTTC.

The chain uses TRBV29-1 and TRBJ2-7, with TRBD1 matching over 9 bases. The CDR3 consists of 15 residues. J lost 5 bases, V lost 0 bases, and 8 bases had no gene match. Germline V gene data show CDR1 as SQVTM and CDR2 as ANQGSEA. The CDR3 DNA reads as TGCAGCGTTGAAGAGAAGGGACAGGGTACCAACGAGCAGTACTTC. Its translation is CSVEEKGQGTNEQYF.

The V call is TRBV6-6, the J call TRBJ2-7, with a possible D match to TRBD2 (6 bases). This CDR3 region has 14 residues. Trimming pared 6 bases from V and 0 bases from J, leaving 12 bases between. Germline lookup yields CDR1 MNHNY and CDR2 SVGAGI (reference sequence). CDR3 amino acids: CASRLALSSYEQYF. Written as DNA, the CDR3 is TGTGCCAGCAGGCTAGCGCTGAGCTCCTACGAGCAGTACTTC.

The V gene is TRBV18, the J gene TRBJ2-7, with D possibly matching TRBD1 (5 bases). The CDR3 has 14 residues. Per the germline V gene, CDR1 is KGHSH and CDR2 is LQKENI. V shed 2 bases and J shed 0 bases, with 8 bases lying between them. The chain's CDR3 is CASSPRGPSYEQYF. Written as DNA, the CDR3 is TGTGCCAGCTCACCAAGGGGTCCCTCCTACGAGCAGTACTTC.

This chain joins TRBV20-1 and TRBJ2-7, with 11 bases fitting TRBD2. The CDR3 contains 14 residues. V was clipped by 3 bases and J by 3 bases; unmatched bases: 4. From germline, CDR1 is DFQATT and CDR2 SNEGSKA (reference sequence). The chain's CDR3 is CSASGGLAGYEQYF. For the CDR3, the DNA is TGCAGTGCTAGTGGCGGACTAGCGGGCTACGAGCAGTACTTC.

This chain uses TRBV11-2 with TRBJ2-3; D is undetermined. V was clipped by 0 bases and J by 7 bases, with 5 bases between them. Germline lookup yields CDR1 SGHAT and CDR2 FQNNGV. The CDR3 is 12 residues long. CDR3 protein: CASSLDPNTQYF. DNA of the CDR3: TGTGCCAGCAGCTTAGACCCAAATACGCAGTATTTT.

The gene calls are TRBV4-1 and TRBJ1-6; D not certain. Deletions cut 0 bases from V and 7 bases from J, with 7 bases between. There are 14 residues in the CDR3. Per germline, CDR1 MGHRA and CDR2 YSYEKL. CDR3 DNA sequence: TGCGCCAGCAGCCAAGATCCGGGGAATTCACCCCTCCACTTT. Translation: CASSQDPGNSPLHF.

The chain combines TRBV28 with TRBJ1-2; TRBD1 matches 7 bases. The trim removed 11 bases at V and 4 bases at J, leaving 7 bases unmatched. From germline, CDR1 is MDHEN and CDR2 SYDVKM. This CDR3 comprises 12 residues. In nucleotides, the CDR3 is TGTGCCTCCGGGACAGAGCGCTATGGCTACACCTTC. This sequence encodes CASGTERYGYTF.

The CDR3 DNA follows: TGCGCCAGCAGCGCCCGACTAGCGGGGGGTGGAGAGACCCAGTACTTC. It translates to CASSARLAGGGETQYF. V gene TRBV4-1 combines with J gene TRBJ2-5, with 13 bases identical to TRBD2. CDR3 size: 16 residues. Trimming removed 5 bases from V and 4 bases from J; junction bases left unmatched: 7. Germline lookup yields CDR1 MGHRA and CDR2 YSYEKL.

This rearrangement joins TRBV5-8 to TRBJ2-1; 8 bases are shared with TRBD2. V lost 2 bases to trimming and J lost 9 bases; unmatched junction nucleotides: 16. The germline V gene encodes CDR1 SGHTS and CDR2 YDEGEE. CDR3 length equals 17 residues. CDR3 in amino acids: CASSLTLLAATAVEQFF. The CDR3 region has the DNA TGTGCCAGCAGCTTAACCTTACTAGCGGCCACAGCGGTTGAGCAGTTCTTC.

CDR3: CSVETRTGGEQYF. The CDR3 nucleotides are TGCAGCGTTGAAACCCGGACAGGGGGCGAGCAGTACTTC. V and J are TRBV29-1 and TRBJ2-7, with 10 bases identical to TRBD1. Germline loops: CDR1 SQVTM, CDR2 ANQGSEA. This CDR3 has 13 residues. V was clipped by 2 bases and J by 6 bases; unmatched bases: 4.

V and J are TRBV25-1 and TRBJ2-3, with 7 bases lining up with TRBD1. Germline CDR1 is MGHDK and CDR2 is SYGVNS. Trimming removed 4 bases from V and 1 base from J; junction bases left unmatched: 2. This CDR3 is built from 14 residues. The CDR3 is CASSVGQGTDTQYF. The DNA for the CDR3 is TGTGCCAGCAGTGTAGGACAGGGCACAGATACGCAGTATTTT. The variable domain in full, completed from reference TRBV25-1 and TRBJ2-3, reads EADIYQTPRYLVIGTGKKITLECSQTMGHDKMYWYQQDPGMELHLIHYSYGVNSTEKGDLSSESTVSRIRTEHFPLTLESARPSHTSQYLCASSVGQGTDTQYFGPGTRLTVL.

The chain has TRBV18 and TRBJ2-3; 7 nucleotides agree with TRBD2. This CDR3 region has 16 residues. Germline V gives CDR1 KGHSH, CDR2 LQKENI. V shed 4 bases, J shed 4 bases, and the junction held 11 bases outside the gene matches. The CDR3 DNA sequence: TGTGCCAGCTCACGTACGCCGACTAGCAGTTCAGATACGCAGTATTTT. It is translated as CASSRTPTSSSDTQYF.

The genes are TRBV27 and TRBJ2-2, with D uncertain. The ends were cut back, 5 bases at V and 0 bases at J, with 19 bases in the middle. Looked up from germline, CDR1 is MNHEY and CDR2 is SMNVEV (reference sequence). This CDR3 region has 18 residues. The CDR3 region is CASSIYPPRVTNTGELFF. CDR3 DNA: TGTGCCAGCAGTATCTACCCTCCACGGGTAACGAACACCGGGGAGCTGTTTTTT.

This clone was seen a single time. The rearrangement uses TRBV5-1 and TRBJ2-5, with D uncertain. V dropped 0 bases and J dropped 3 bases, with 18 bases sitting between them. The V gene's germline CDR1 is SGHRS and CDR2 YFSETQ. The CDR3 spans 17 residues. The chain's CDR3 is CASSLESGGFLEETQYF. The CDR3 DNA follows: TGCGCCAGCAGCTTGGAGAGTGGCGGATTCCTGGAAGAGACCCAGTACTTC.

V is TRBV29-1 and J is TRBJ2-5, with a tentative D call TRBD1 (5 bases). Germline V gene lookup returns CDR1 SQVTM and CDR2 ANQGSEA. V dropped 3 bases and J dropped 4 bases, with 12 bases sitting between them. CDR3 size: 13 residues. This chain's CDR3 is CSVEKGSRETQYF. The DNA of the CDR3 is TGCAGCGTTGAGAAGGGGTCGCGAGAGACCCAGTACTTC.

The chain links TRBV7-8 to TRBJ2-1, with 9 bases lining up with TRBD2. The CDR3 totals 19 residues. After removal of 4 bases from V and 0 bases from J, the junction contained 13 bases not matched to a gene. The germline V gene encodes CDR1 SGHVS and CDR2 FQNEAQ. The CDR3 sequence: CASSYQTGLASSSYNEQFF. DNA for the CDR3: TGTGCCAGCAGCTACCAGACGGGACTAGCTTCAAGCTCCTACAATGAGCAGTTCTTC.

V gene TRBV7-9 combines with J gene TRBJ2-1; 7 bases match TRBD2. Germline lookup yields CDR1 SEHNR and CDR2 FQNEAQ (reference sequence). V gave up 3 bases and J gave up 3 bases; unmatched junction bases: 5. This CDR3 comprises 15 residues. CDR3: CASSLDSGGYNEQFF. In DNA form, the CDR3 reads TGTGCCAGCAGCTTGGACTCGGGGGGCTACAATGAGCAGTTCTTC.

A few counts support this clone. This chain links TRBV30 with TRBJ1-4; D perhaps matches TRBD1 (5 bases). The V end was cut by 2 bases, the J end by 5 bases, with 18 bases between. Germline CDR1 GTSNPN, CDR2 SVGIG (reference sequence). The CDR3 consists of 16 residues. This CDR3 reads CAWSRDGGGKNEKLFF. The CDR3, as DNA: TGTGCCTGGAGTCGTGATGGGGGGGGGAAAAATGAAAAACTGTTTTTT.

The V call is TRBV5-1, the J call TRBJ1-6; D ambiguous. The ends were cut back, 3 bases at V and 0 bases at J, with 7 bases in the middle. Germline loops: CDR1 SGHRS, CDR2 YFSETQ. This CDR3 has 15 amino acids. CDR3 residues: CASSSLGSYNSPLHF. As DNA, the CDR3 is TGCGCCAGCAGCTCTCTCGGCTCCTATAATTCACCCCTCCACTTT.

The chain combines TRBV24-1 with TRBJ2-1; 12 nucleotides match TRBD2. J gave up 4 bases and V 1 base, and 4 bases lay outside the gene matches. Germline CDR1 reads KGHDR; CDR2 reads SFDVKD. The CDR3 is 17 residues long. CDR3 DNA: TGTGCCACCAGTGATTTCCAACTAGCGGGAGGATACAATGAGCAGTTCTTC. It specifies CATSDFQLAGGYNEQFF.

Note on this clone: The junction does not match germline at one end; this may be a read error. This rearrangement joins TRBV7-7 to TRBJ2-5, with D maybe TRBD2 (5 bases). Germline V gene sequence: CDR1 SSHAT, CDR2 FNYEAQ (reference sequence). The CDR3 length is 15 residues. In DNA, the CDR3 is TGTGCTAGCAGCTTAGGAACGGGAAAGGTAGAGACCCAGTACTTC. Encoded protein: CASSLGTGKVETQYF. Variable domain in full (rest from reference TRBV7-7 and TRBJ2-5): GAGVSQSPRYKVTKRGQDVTLRCDPISSHATLYWYQQALGQGPEFLTYFNYEAQPDKSGLPSDRFSAERPEGSISTLTIQRTEQRDSAMYRCASSLGTGKVETQYFGPGTRLLVL.

This rearrangement joins TRBV1 to TRBJ2-1; the table's D call, TRBD2, was not checked against the DNA. TRBV1 represents a pseudogene. The CDR3 contains 14 residues. The CDR3 bases are TGCACCAGCAGCCGCGGGGACTTCTACAATGAGCAGTTCTTC. The encoded protein is CTSSRGDFYNEQFF.

This clone was seen just once. V and J are TRBV7-3 and TRBJ2-3; 8 nucleotides align to TRBD2. With V trimmed by 5 bases and J by 3 bases, 13 bases remained unmatched. Germline assignment: CDR1 SGHTA and CDR2 FQGTGA. This CDR3 contains 17 residues. The CDR3 sequence: CASSPFPGLAGTDTQYF. The CDR3 DNA reads TGTGCCAGCAGCCCATTCCCCGGCCTAGCGGGTACAGATACGCAGTATTTT.

CDR3 in amino acids: CATSRGQGLNTIYF. CDR3 DNA: TGTGCCACCAGCAGGGGACAGGGCTTGAACACCATATATTTT. The chain is built from TRBV15 and TRBJ1-3; the match to TRBD1 covers 9 bases. The germline V gene encodes CDR1 LNHNV and CDR2 YYDKDF (reference sequence). After removal of 3 bases from V and 7 bases from J, the junction contained 4 bases not matched to a gene. This CDR3 is built from 14 residues.

The chain combines TRBV11-2 with TRBJ2-2; TRBD2 matches 9 bases. The CDR3 runs to 15 residues. Germline values: CDR1 SGHAT, CDR2 FQNNGV. The V gene end was trimmed by 3 bases and the J gene end by 7 bases; junction bases not matched to a gene: 6. The CDR3, as DNA: TGTGCCAGCAGCTTGAGCGGGGGGTTCTACGGGGAGCTGTTTTTT. Amino acid sequence: CASSLSGGFYGELFF.